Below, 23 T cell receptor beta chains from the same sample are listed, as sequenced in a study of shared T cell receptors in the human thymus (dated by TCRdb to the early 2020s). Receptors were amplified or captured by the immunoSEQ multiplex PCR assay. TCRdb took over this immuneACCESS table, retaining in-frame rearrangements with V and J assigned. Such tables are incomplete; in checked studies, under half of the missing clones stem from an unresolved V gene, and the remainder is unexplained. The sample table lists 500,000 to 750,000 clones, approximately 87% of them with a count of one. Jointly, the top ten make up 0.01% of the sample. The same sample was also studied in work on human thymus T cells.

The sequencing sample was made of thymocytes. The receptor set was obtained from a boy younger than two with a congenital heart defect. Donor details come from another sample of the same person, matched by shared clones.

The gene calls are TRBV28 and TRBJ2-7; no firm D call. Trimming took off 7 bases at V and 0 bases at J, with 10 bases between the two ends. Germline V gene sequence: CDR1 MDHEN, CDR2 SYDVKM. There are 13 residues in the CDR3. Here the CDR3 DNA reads TGTGCCAGCACCCGCATGAGCTCCTACGAGCAGTACTTC. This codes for CASTRMSSYEQYF.

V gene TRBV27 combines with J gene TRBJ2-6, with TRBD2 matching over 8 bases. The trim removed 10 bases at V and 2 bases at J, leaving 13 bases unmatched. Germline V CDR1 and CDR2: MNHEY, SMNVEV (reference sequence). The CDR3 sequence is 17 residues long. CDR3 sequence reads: CATRKAGDGAGANVLTF. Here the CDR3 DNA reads TGTGCCACCAGAAAAGCGGGAGATGGTGCTGGGGCCAACGTCCTGACTTTC.

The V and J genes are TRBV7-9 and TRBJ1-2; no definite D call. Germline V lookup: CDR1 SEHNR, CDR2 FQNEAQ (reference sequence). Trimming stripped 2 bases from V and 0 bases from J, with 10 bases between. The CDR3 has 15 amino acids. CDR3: CASSLLDGSNYGYTF. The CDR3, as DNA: TGTGCCAGCAGCTTATTAGACGGGTCTAACTATGGCTACACCTTC.

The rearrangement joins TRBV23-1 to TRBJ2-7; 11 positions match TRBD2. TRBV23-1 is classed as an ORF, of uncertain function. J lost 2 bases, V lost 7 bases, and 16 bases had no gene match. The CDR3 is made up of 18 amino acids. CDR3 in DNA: TGCGCCAGCATCGGTAATGGACTAGCGGGCCCGTTTACCTACGAGCAGTACTTC. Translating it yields CASIGNGLAGPFTYEQYF.

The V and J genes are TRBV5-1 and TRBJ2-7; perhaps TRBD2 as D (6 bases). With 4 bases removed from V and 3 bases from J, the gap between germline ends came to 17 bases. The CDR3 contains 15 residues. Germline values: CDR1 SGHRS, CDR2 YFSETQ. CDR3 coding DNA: TGCGCCAGCAGCATTGCTGGGGAGGAGAACTACGAGCAGTACTTC. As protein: CASSIAGEENYEQYF.

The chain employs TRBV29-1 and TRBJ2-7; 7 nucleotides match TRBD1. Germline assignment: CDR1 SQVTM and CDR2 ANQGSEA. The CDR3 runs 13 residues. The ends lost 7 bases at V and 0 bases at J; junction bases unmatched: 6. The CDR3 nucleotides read TGCAGCGGCCGGGACAGCCGCTCCTACGAGCAGTACTTC. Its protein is CSGRDSRSYEQYF.

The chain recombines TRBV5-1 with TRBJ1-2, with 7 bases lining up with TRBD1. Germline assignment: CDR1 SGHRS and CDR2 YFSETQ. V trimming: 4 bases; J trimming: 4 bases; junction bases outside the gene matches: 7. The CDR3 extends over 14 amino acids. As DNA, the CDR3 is TGCGCCAGCAGCCGACAGGGAAGGGGCTATGGCTACACCTTC. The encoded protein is CASSRQGRGYGYTF. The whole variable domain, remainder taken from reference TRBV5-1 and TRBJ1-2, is KAGVTQTPRYLIKTRGQQVTLSCSPISGHRSVSWYQQTPGQGLQFLFEYFSETQRNKGNFPGRFSGRQFSNSRSEMNVSTLELGDSALYLCASSRQGRGYGYTFGSGTRLTVV.

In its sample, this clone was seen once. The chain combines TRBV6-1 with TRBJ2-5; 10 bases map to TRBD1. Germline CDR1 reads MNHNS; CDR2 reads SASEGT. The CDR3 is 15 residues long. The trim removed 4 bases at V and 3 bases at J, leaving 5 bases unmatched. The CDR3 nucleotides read TGTGCCAGCAGTGGACAGGGGGCGCAGGAAGAGACCCAGTACTTC. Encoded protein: CASSGQGAQEETQYF.

The CDR3 coding sequence is TGTGCCAGCAGCTCCCGGAGGGACGGTGAAGCTTTCTTT. Amino acids: CASSSRRDGEAFF. The chain carries TRBV9 and TRBJ1-1; D is possibly TRBD1 (5 bases). The ends were cut back, 4 bases at V and 7 bases at J, with 14 bases in the middle. The V gene's germline CDR1 is SGDLS and CDR2 YYNGEE. The CDR3 has 13 residues.

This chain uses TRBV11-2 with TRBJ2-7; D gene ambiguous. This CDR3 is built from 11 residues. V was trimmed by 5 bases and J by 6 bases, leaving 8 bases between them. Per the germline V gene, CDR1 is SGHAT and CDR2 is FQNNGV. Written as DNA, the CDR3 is TGTGCCAGCAGCAAGACACTCGAGCAGTACTTC. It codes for CASSKTLEQYF.

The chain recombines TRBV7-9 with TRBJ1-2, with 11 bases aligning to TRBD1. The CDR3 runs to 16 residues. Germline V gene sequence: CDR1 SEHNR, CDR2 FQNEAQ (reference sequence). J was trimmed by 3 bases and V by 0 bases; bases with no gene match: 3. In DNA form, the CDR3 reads TGTGCCAGCAGCTTAGCGTTGGACAGGGGGCACTATGGCTACACCTTC. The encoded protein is CASSLALDRGHYGYTF.

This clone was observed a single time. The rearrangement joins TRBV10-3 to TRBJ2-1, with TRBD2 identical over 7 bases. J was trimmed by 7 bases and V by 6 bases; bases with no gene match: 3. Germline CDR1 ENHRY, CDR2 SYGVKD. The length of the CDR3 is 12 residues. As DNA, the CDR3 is TGTGCCATCAGGGGGCGGGGGAATGAGCAGTTCTTC. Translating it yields CAIRGRGNEQFF.

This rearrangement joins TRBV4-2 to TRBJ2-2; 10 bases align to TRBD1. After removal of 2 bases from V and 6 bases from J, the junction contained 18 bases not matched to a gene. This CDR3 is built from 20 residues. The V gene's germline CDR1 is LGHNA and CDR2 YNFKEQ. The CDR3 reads CASSQRHDRGHKPGPGELFF. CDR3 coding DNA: TGTGCCAGCAGCCAAAGGCATGACAGGGGGCATAAACCGGGGCCCGGGGAGCTGTTTTTT.

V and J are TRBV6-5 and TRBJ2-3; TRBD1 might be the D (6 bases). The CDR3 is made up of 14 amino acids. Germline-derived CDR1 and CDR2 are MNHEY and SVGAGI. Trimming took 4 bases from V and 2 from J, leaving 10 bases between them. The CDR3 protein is CASSWTVDTDTQYF. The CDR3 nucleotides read TGTGCCAGCAGTTGGACAGTGGACACAGATACGCAGTATTTT.

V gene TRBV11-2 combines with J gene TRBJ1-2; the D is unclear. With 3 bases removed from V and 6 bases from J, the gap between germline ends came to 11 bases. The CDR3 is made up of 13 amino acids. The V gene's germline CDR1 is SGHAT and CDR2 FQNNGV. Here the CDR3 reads CASSFKLGDGYTF. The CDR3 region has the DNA TGTGCCAGCAGCTTTAAGCTTGGAGATGGCTACACCTTC. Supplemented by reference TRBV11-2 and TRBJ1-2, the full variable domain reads EAGVAQSPRYKIIEKRQSVAFWCNPISGHATLYWYQQILGQGPKLLIQFQNNGVVDDSQLPKDRFSAERLKGVDSTLKIQPAKLEDSAVYLCASSFKLGDGYTFGSGTRLTVV.

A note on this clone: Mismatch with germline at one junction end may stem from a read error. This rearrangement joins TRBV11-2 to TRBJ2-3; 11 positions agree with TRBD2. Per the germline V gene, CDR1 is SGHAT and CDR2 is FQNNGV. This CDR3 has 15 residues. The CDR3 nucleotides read TGTGCCAGCAGCCAAACTAGCGGGAGCATAGATACGCAGTATTTT. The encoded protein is CASSQTSGSIDTQYF.

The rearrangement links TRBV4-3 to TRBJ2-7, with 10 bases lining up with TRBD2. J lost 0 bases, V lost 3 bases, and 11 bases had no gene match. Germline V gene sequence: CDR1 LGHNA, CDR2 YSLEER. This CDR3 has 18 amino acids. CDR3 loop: CASSHSYPTSGDSYEQYF. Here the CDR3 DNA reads TGCGCCAGCAGCCACTCTTATCCTACTAGCGGGGACTCCTACGAGCAGTACTTC.

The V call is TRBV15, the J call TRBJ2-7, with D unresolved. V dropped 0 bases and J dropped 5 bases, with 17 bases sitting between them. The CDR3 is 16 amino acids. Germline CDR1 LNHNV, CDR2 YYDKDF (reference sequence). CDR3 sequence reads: CATSRDPHLLPDEQYF. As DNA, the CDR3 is TGTGCCACCAGCAGAGATCCCCACCTTCTCCCGGACGAGCAGTACTTC.

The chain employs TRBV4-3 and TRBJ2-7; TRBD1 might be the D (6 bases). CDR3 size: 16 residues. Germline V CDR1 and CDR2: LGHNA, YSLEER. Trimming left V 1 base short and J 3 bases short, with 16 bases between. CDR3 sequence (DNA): TGCGCCAGCAGCCAAGGTTGGCAGGGGTTATTCTACGAGCAGTACTTC. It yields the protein CASSQGWQGLFYEQYF.

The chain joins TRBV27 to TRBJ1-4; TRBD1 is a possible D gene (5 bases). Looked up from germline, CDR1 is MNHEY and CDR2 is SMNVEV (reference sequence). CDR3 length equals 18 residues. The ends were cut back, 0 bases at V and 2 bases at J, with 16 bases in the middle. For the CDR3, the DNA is TGTGCCAGCAGTTTATCGTCGAAGGGGAGGGTCACTAATGAAAAACTGTTTTTT. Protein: CASSLSSKGRVTNEKLFF.

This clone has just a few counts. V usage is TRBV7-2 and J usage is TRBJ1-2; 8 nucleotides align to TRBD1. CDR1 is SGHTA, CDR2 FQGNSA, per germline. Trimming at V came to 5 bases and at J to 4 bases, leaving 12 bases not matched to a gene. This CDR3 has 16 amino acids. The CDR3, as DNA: TGTGCCAGCAGCCCTCAGGACAGGGTGGCGACCTATGGCTACACCTTC. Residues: CASSPQDRVATYGYTF.

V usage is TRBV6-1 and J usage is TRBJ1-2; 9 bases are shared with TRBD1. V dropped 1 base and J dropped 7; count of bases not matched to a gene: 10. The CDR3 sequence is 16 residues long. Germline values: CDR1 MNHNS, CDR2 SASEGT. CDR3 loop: CASSEGKRTGGFGYTF. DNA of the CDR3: TGTGCCAGCAGTGAAGGCAAGCGTACAGGGGGCTTTGGCTACACCTTC.

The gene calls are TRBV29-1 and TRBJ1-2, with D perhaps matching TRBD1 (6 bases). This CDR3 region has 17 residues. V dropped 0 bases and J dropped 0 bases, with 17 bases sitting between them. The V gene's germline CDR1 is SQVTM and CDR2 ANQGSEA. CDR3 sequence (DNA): TGCAGCGTTGAAGAACCCCAGGGGAACCCTGCTAACTATGGCTACACCTTC. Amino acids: CSVEEPQGNPANYGYTF. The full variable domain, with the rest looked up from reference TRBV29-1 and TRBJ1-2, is SAVISQKPSRDICQRGTSLTIQCQVDSQVTMMFWYRQQPGQSLTLIATANQGSEATYESGFVIDKFPISRPNLTFSTLTVSNMSPEDSSIYLCSVEEPQGNPANYGYTFGSGTRLTVV.